Many counts were recorded for the clone carrying this T cell receptor (beta chain). This entry comes from a study of blood T cells in healthy people across ages. The use of a sample-barcoded 5' primer and a J-beta primer mix characterized a second PCR of roughly 7 to 11 cycles. TCRdb ran MiXCR on the 5' RACE reads and lists one entry per CDR3 protein. This sample carries roughly 800,000 distinct CDR3 sequences, more than 45% of them seen once, and the ten largest clones take approximately 23%. The CDR3 runs 11 residues. Germline V lookup: CDR1 SGHTA, CDR2 FQGNSA. Trimming took off 5 bases at V and 4 bases at J, with 6 bases between the two ends.

Specimen: blood. This sequence joins TRBV7-2 and TRBJ2-7; no clear D. The TCR originated in a man aged 25-40 years in good health. The CDR3 is CASSQRYEQYF. The CDR3 nucleotides read TGTGCCAGCAGCCAAAGGTACGAGCAGTACTTC.